This TCR beta chain was sequenced during a study of shared clonotypes between healthy human individuals. As for the study in general: For every donor, three CD4 naive, three CD4 memory, two CD8 naive and one CD8 memory plates were used. General study results and limits: Generally, naive subsets came out with larger estimated richness than memory subsets. Exclusively blood specimens were collected; tissue repertoires likely differ. Depth was large, yet rarefaction showed that sorted-subset sequencing was incomplete.

Naive-designated CD8 cells lacked CD45RO, were positively enriched for CCR7, and omitted terminally differentiated effector memory CD45RA+ cells. The V end was cut by 4 bases, the J end by 4 bases, with 9 bases between. Looked up from germline, CDR1 is SGHNT and CDR2 is YYREEE (reference sequence). The CDR3 has 12 residues. Comment on this clone: Its target is unknown. The sample has other DNA sequences that encode this CDR3 too.

Clones were read by immunoSEQ multiplex PCR, and TCRdb kept only the in-frame ones, dropping some. The sample has more than 2 million clones; 80% to 95% are singletons. The source is a man in his late teens or twenties in good health. Some clones in this sample may be carry-over from other donors' samples. The sequenced material came from naive CD8+ T cells from PBMCs. The chain has TRBV5-4 and TRBJ2-7; a possible D gene is TRBD1 (6 bases). CDR3 residues: CASSLDRYEQYF. The CDR3 DNA sequence: TGTGCCAGCAGCCTCGACAGGTACGAGCAGTACTTC.